The rows below give T cell receptor beta chains drawn from one sample of a study of T cell responses to AZD1222 COVID-19 vaccine. Profiled with immunoSEQ multiplex PCR; TCRdb holds only in-frame clones, not every one. Here the sample spans roughly 62,000 clones, over 60% being singletons. Specimen: peripheral blood, collected on day 0 of AZD1222 vaccination. Receptors originate from an adult in good health. CDR3s include the opening cysteine and the closing phenylalanine or tryptophan.

V gene: TRBV5-8; J gene: TRBJ1-6; CDR3 protein: CASSSTIVSPLHF
V gene: TRBV4-3; J gene: TRBJ1-1; CDR3 protein: CASSPVQNTEAFF